The next 10 T cell receptor beta chains were all read from a single sample in a study of OX40 agonist ivuxolimab in advanced cancers. Preparation of the library involved the immunoSEQ multiplex PCR assay. TCRdb limited this immuneACCESS table to in-frame rearrangements with V and J called. A share of clones is missing; checked studies link under half to unresolved V genes, and the rest is unexplained. This sample comprises around 63,000 clones, 79% of them detected only once. Together, the top ten hold 11% of the sample. Sample: CD4+ or CD8+ T cells sorted from blood, taken in a trial of the OX40 agonist ivuxolimab. The receptors were sampled from an adult with an advanced solid tumor such as melanoma, head and neck, liver or kidney cancer.

V gene TRBV19 combines with J gene TRBJ2-1; D possibly corresponds to TRBD2 (6 bases). Trimming pared 5 bases from V and 0 bases from J, leaving 14 bases between. CDR3 length equals 16 residues. Germline values: CDR1 LNHDA, CDR2 SQIVND (reference sequence). CDR3 sequence: CASSLQVADSYNEQFF. In nucleotides, the CDR3 is TGTGCCAGTAGTCTACAAGTAGCGGACTCCTACAATGAGCAGTTCTTC.

Worth noting for this clone: At one end, the junction sequence differs from germline, possibly due to a read error. This specimen includes other DNA sequences encoding the same CDR3. CDR3 in DNA: TGTGCCAGCAGCCTAGCTAGCGGGGGCACAGATACGCAGTATTTT. It encodes CASSLASGGTDTQYF. This chain uses TRBV7-9 with TRBJ2-3, with 9 bases aligning to TRBD2. CDR3 length: 15 residues. Germline V CDR1 and CDR2: SEHNR, FQNEAQ (reference sequence).

The genes are TRBV19 and TRBJ1-3; D gene uncertain. Germline V gene data show CDR1 as LNHDA and CDR2 as SQIVND (reference sequence). This CDR3 comprises 15 residues. V was trimmed by 3 bases and J by 0 bases, leaving 9 bases between them. CDR3: CASSIQQYSGNTIYF. The CDR3 DNA follows: TGTGCCAGTAGTATTCAGCAGTACTCTGGAAACACCATATATTTT.

The chain carries TRBV25-1 and TRBJ2-3; 7 nucleotides match TRBD2. Unmatched junction bases numbered 6, after V lost 6 bases and J lost 3 bases. In germline, CDR1 is MGHDK, CDR2 SYGVNS. This CDR3 comprises 14 residues. The CDR3 spells CASRLADGTDTQYF. DNA for the CDR3: TGTGCCAGCAGGCTAGCGGACGGAACAGATACGCAGTATTTT.

The rearrangement uses TRBV28 and TRBJ2-7; D possibly uses TRBD1 or TRBD2 (6 bases each). Trimming pared 8 bases from V and 3 bases from J, leaving 14 bases between. Germline assignment: CDR1 MDHEN and CDR2 SYDVKM. The CDR3 has 13 residues. The CDR3 loop is CASGQGGIYEQYF. The DNA for the CDR3 is TGTGCCAGCGGTCAAGGGGGGATCTACGAGCAGTACTTC.

In DNA form, the CDR3 reads TGCGCCAGCAGCTCGACAGGGGGCATGAACACTGAAGCTTTCTTT. Protein: CASSSTGGMNTEAFF. The chain links TRBV5-1 to TRBJ1-1; 10 bases align to TRBD1. The CDR3 spans 15 residues. Germline CDR1 and CDR2: SGHRS and YFSETQ. With V trimmed by 3 bases and J by 0 bases, 2 bases remained unmatched.

This chain links TRBV6-6 with TRBJ2-3; no definite D call. The CDR3 length is 13 residues. Germline V lookup: CDR1 MNHNY, CDR2 SVGAGI (reference sequence). The germline V and J ends were trimmed by 7 bases and 5 bases, with 13 bases remaining between them. The CDR3: CASNIIKGDTQYF. The CDR3 bases are TGTGCCAGCAACATTATTAAGGGAGATACGCAGTATTTT.

This chain joins TRBV21-1 and TRBJ1-4. TRBV21-1 is deemed a pseudogene. This CDR3 contains 18 residues. CDR3 amino acids: CASSKALCRPATNEKLFF. DNA of the CDR3: TGTGCCAGCAGCAAAGCGCTTTGCCGACCCGCAACTAATGAAAAACTGTTTTTT.

The J gene is TRBJ2-1, the V gene TRBV7-9; TRBD1 aligns across 12 bases. V dropped 5 bases and J dropped 7; count of bases not matched to a gene: 9. Germline V CDR1 and CDR2: SEHNR, FQNEAQ (reference sequence). The CDR3 loop spans 16 amino acids. In DNA form, the CDR3 reads TGTGCCAGCAGCCCTGGGCCGGGACAGGGGGCGAATGAGCAGTTCTTC. This translates into CASSPGPGQGANEQFF.

This sequence joins TRBV13 and TRBJ2-7; TRBD1 or TRBD2 may be the D gene (5 bases each). CDR3 size: 15 residues. Per the germline V gene, CDR1 is PRHDT and CDR2 is FYEKMQ (reference sequence). V was shortened by 5 bases and J by 2 bases, with 16 bases between the two germline ends. The CDR3 DNA is TGTGCCAGCAGCAGAATCCGGGACGCACCCTACGAGCAGTACTTC. Residues: CASSRIRDAPYEQYF.